The next 8 T cell receptor beta chains were all read from a single sample in a study of cytomegalovirus exposure and HLA in healthy donors. The study ran its PCR with 60 Vbeta and 13 Jbeta primers. Sequencing was performed with immunoSEQ multiplex PCR; in TCRdb, only in-frame clones are kept and a portion is missing. The sample has 110,000 to 150,000 clones, approximately 81% seen once. The sequencing sample was made of PBMCs. The receptors were sampled from a middle-aged woman in good health and CMV-seropositive.

The V gene is TRBV10-2, the J gene TRBJ2-7, with D possibly TRBD1 on 6 matching bases. The CDR3 spans 13 residues. CDR1 WSHSY and CDR2 SAAADI come from the germline V gene. V lost 6 bases and J 5 bases, leaving 14 bases between the germline ends. This CDR3 reads CASRDFRGNEQYF. The CDR3 DNA sequence: TGCGCCAGCAGAGATTTCAGGGGCAACGAGCAGTACTTC.

The chain links TRBV9 to TRBJ2-2, with D possibly being TRBD1 (6 bases). This CDR3 contains 16 residues. Germline V gene data show CDR1 as SGDLS and CDR2 as YYNGEE. V was clipped by 0 bases and J by 1 base, with 10 bases between them. The CDR3 nucleotides are TGTGCCAGCAGCGTAGGGGGACAAATGAACACCGGGGAGCTGTTTTTT. It is translated as CASSVGGQMNTGELFF.

The chain recombines TRBV7-3 with TRBJ1-1; no firm D call. This CDR3 has 12 residues. Germline-derived CDR1 and CDR2 are SGHTA and FQGTGA. Trimming took 5 bases from V and 6 from J, leaving 10 bases between them. In DNA, the CDR3 is TGTGCCAGCAGCCCGGGAGGGCCTGAAGCTTTCTTT. Residues: CASSPGGPEAFF.

The genes are TRBV28 and TRBJ1-1; 12 bases fit TRBD1. The ends lost 6 bases at V and 1 base at J; junction bases unmatched: 6. CDR1 is MDHEN and CDR2 is SYDVKM in the germline V gene. The CDR3 runs 16 residues. CDR3 region: CASSRRDRGQNTEAFF. The CDR3 DNA follows: TGTGCCAGCAGCCGTAGGGACAGGGGGCAGAACACTGAAGCTTTCTTT.

The gene calls are TRBV19 and TRBJ2-7; 10 bases match TRBD2. The CDR3 has 14 amino acids. V dropped 7 bases and J dropped 2; count of bases not matched to a gene: 5. Looked up from germline, CDR1 is LNHDA and CDR2 is SQIVND (reference sequence). The CDR3 DNA reads TGTGCCAGTACCCAAGCGGGAGGGCCCTACGAGCAGTACTTC. Translation: CASTQAGGPYEQYF.

The chain is built from TRBV7-6 and TRBJ2-7, with D tentatively TRBD1 (7 bases). The CDR3 extends over 16 amino acids. In germline, CDR1 is SGHVS, CDR2 FNYEAQ. V was trimmed by 0 bases and J by 0 bases, leaving 12 bases between them. The CDR3 reads CASSLARQGGSYEQYF. CDR3 nucleotide sequence: TGTGCCAGCAGCTTAGCCCGACAGGGAGGCTCCTACGAGCAGTACTTC.

The chain carries TRBV7-2 and TRBJ2-2, with D hard to call. Germline CDR1 reads SGHTA; CDR2 reads FQGNSA. This CDR3 comprises 16 residues. V gave up 5 bases and J gave up 0 bases, with 13 bases separating them. The CDR3: CASSPRVLSNTGELFF. CDR3 DNA sequence: TGTGCCAGCAGCCCACGGGTCCTCTCGAACACCGGGGAGCTGTTTTTT. The complete variable domain, with remaining parts taken from reference TRBV7-2 and TRBJ2-2, reads GAGVSQSPSNKVTEKGKDVELRCDPISGHTALYWYRQSLGQGLEFLIYFQGNSAPDKSGLPSDRFSAERTGGSVSTLTIQRTQQEDSAVYLCASSPRVLSNTGELFFGEGSRLTVL.

In DNA, the CDR3 is TGCGCCAGCAGCTTAACTACGAGGACCTACGAGCAGTACTTC. Translating it yields CASSLTTRTYEQYF. The chain joins TRBV5-1 to TRBJ2-7; the D is unclear. Germline V gene sequence: CDR1 SGHRS, CDR2 YFSETQ. With 2 bases removed from V and 2 bases from J, the gap between germline ends came to 11 bases. The CDR3 covers 14 residues. The full variable domain, rest sourced from reference TRBV5-1 and TRBJ2-7, is KAGVTQTPRYLIKTRGQQVTLSCSPISGHRSVSWYQQTPGQGLQFLFEYFSETQRNKGNFPGRFSGRQFSNSRSEMNVSTLELGDSALYLCASSLTTRTYEQYFGPGTRLTVT.